Sequencing of this T cell receptor beta chain was carried out in a study of T-cell reconstitution after alpha-beta-depleted transplantation in children (dated by TCRdb to the mid-2010s). Regarding the research as a whole: T-cell immune reconstitution after TCRalphabeta/CD19-depleted allogeneic hematopoietic cell transplantation in children was quantitatively tracked in the study by means of TCR repertoire profiling. Points the paper makes about the study in general: The apparently early recovery of alphabetaT-cell counts about two months after transplant reportedly depended on only several hundred rapidly expanded clones that came from non-depleted graft cells. Over subsequent months, a decline in hyperexpanded clone frequencies was noted, and after one year, T-cell counts and TCRbeta diversity were mostly ascribed to newly produced T cells. The high TCRbeta diversity at day 60 in some patients was ascribed to recipient T cells and intrathymic progenitors that had survived conditioning.

What this sample's treatment or condition label stands for: allogeneic hematopoietic cell transplantation with graft depleted of TCRalphabeta T cells and CD19 B cells. The transplant recipients were children given TCRalphabeta/CD19-depleted allogeneic hematopoietic cell grafts. The protocol used for the library was PCR. TCRdb shows the sequencer as Illumina HiSeq 2500. TCR libraries were prepared with molecular barcoding, using unique molecular identifiers to normalize TCRbeta repertoire quantification. TCRdb reprocessed the public reads (quality trimming at Q25 with fastp, clone calling with MiXCR) and kept in-frame beta chains. One record per CDR3 amino acid sequence lists the most common genes and DNA. The sample has about 980,000 distinct CDR3 sequences on record, about 31% of them singletons. More than 25% of the sample belongs to the ten largest clones. As to this clonotype: Its antigen is unknown. Qualities for individual bases were not recorded, and no much larger clone is one base off.

V is shortened by 3 bases, J by 4 bases, and the region joining them spans 12 bases. Based on the germline V gene, the CDR1 and CDR2 sequences are MDHEN and SYDVKM. The CDR3 goes from the cysteine to the phenylalanine over 14 residues. Only the CDR3 portion is preserved as DNA: 42 bases, with reading frame beginning at the first base. The TCR originated in a boy less than two years old who had a stem cell transplant for SCID, so the T cells may come from the graft donor. The chain couples TRBV28 to TRBJ1-2, with the D gene not clear enough to name. The specimen comprised PBMCs, mostly from graft donor cells, sampled 360 days after TCRalphabeta/CD19-depleted stem cell transplant. At the DNA level, the sequence is TGTGCCAGCAGTTTGGTAGCGGGCAGCTATGGCTACACCTTC. This yields the protein CASSLVAGSYGYTF.